The 9 T cell receptor beta chains below all came from one sample that was sequenced in a study of T-cell memory formation after mild COVID-19. TCRdb passed the 5' RACE reads through MiXCR, listing each CDR3 protein once. This sample has some 440,000 distinct CDR3 sequences, with more than 20% found just once. Sequencing used PBMCs or a T cell subset sorted from them (not recorded which). The receptors were gathered from an adult woman who had mild COVID-19 (a few samples of this study predate the infection). Cell type and time point are not known.

This clonotype was detected a few times. This chain's CDR3 is CASSLAGGPFLNTGELFF. The CDR3 bases are TGTGCCAGCAGCTTAGCGGGAGGGCCTTTCCTGAACACCGGGGAGCTGTTTTTT. The genes are TRBV7-9 and TRBJ2-2, with TRBD2 matching 7 bases. V lost 0 bases and J lost 1; bases outside the gene matches: 8. Germline V gene sequence: CDR1 SEHNR, CDR2 FQNEAQ (reference sequence). The CDR3 contains 18 residues.

This chain links TRBV20-1 with TRBJ1-6; 7 bases are shared with TRBD1. This CDR3 spans 15 amino acids. The germline V gene has CDR1 DFQATT and CDR2 SNEGSKA (reference sequence). V gave up 0 bases and J gave up 8 bases; unmatched junction bases: 7. CDR3 in amino acids: CSAREIQGRDSPLHF. CDR3 in DNA: TGCAGTGCTAGAGAGATACAGGGGAGGGATTCACCCCTCCACTTT.

This chain connects TRBV27 to TRBJ1-1; unclear D gene. V lost 4 bases and J lost 4, with 10 bases in between. The germline CDR1 and CDR2 sequences are MNHEY and SMNVEV (reference sequence). This CDR3 has 13 amino acids. The CDR3 DNA is TGTGCCAGCAGTTCGAGGTTTACCACTGAAGCTTTCTTT. This encodes CASSSRFTTEAFF.

The V call is TRBV21-1, the J call TRBJ2-7. TRBV21-1 is a recognized pseudogene. This CDR3 spans 15 amino acids. The CDR3 nucleotides read TGTGCCAGCAGCAAGCAGGATACGGCATTCTACGAGCAGTACTTC. Its translation is CASSKQDTAFYEQYF.

The chain uses TRBV6-1 and TRBJ2-7; possible D gene TRBD1, 5 bases. The CDR3 extends over 13 amino acids. Germline loops: CDR1 MNHNS, CDR2 SASEGT. V was cut by 3 bases and J by 6 bases, with 12 bases left in between. The CDR3 DNA sequence: TGTGCCAGCAGTGATAAGGGGATGGGCGAGCAGTACTTC. Residues: CASSDKGMGEQYF.

This clonotype was seen many times. The chain has TRBV15 and TRBJ2-2; 7 bases are shared with TRBD1. J gave up 4 bases and V 5 bases, and 1 base lay outside the gene matches. The CDR3 has 13 amino acids. Germline assignment: CDR1 LNHNV and CDR2 YYDKDF (reference sequence). The CDR3 sequence is CATSPGGTGELFF. The CDR3 DNA reads as TGTGCCACCAGCCCAGGGGGCACCGGGGAGCTGTTTTTT. The whole variable domain, remainder taken from reference TRBV15 and TRBJ2-2, is DAMVIQNPRYQVTQFGKPVTLSCSQTLNHNVMYWYQQKSSQAPKLLFHYYDKDFNNEADTPDNFQSRRPNTSFCFLDIRSPGLGDTAMYLCATSPGGTGELFFGEGSRLTVL.

The gene calls are TRBV7-2 and TRBJ2-5; D unresolved. The CDR3 extends over 14 amino acids. V was pared by 2 bases and J by 6 bases, with 13 bases between. The germline V gene encodes CDR1 SGHTA and CDR2 FQGNSA. The CDR3, as DNA: TGTGCCAGCAGCTTAAATGCAGGCGGCCAGACCCAGTACTTC. As protein: CASSLNAGGQTQYF.

The rearrangement links TRBV7-8 to TRBJ2-7; the D is unclear. Germline-derived CDR1 and CDR2 are SGHVS and FQNEAQ. The CDR3 is made up of 13 amino acids. V was cut by 5 bases and J by 4 bases, with 12 bases left in between. CDR3 region: CASSHTPGYEQYF. In DNA, the CDR3 is TGTGCCAGCAGCCACACCCCAGGTTACGAGCAGTACTTC.

This clonotype has just a few counts. One end of the junction varies from germline; a read error may be responsible. The chain uses TRBV2 and TRBJ2-1, with a weak D call TRBD2 (5 bases). The germline gives CDR1 SNHLY, CDR2 FYNNEI. CDR3 length: 13 residues. CDR3 amino acids: CASNELDYNEQFF. In nucleotides, the CDR3 is TGTGCCAGCAATGAACTAGATTACAATGAGCAGTTCTTC.